These 17 T cell receptor beta chains share one sample of origin, sequenced in a study of chemoradiotherapy in HPV16-positive cancers. Only in-frame clones appear in the TCRdb table, and some are missing; sequencing was by immunoSEQ multiplex PCR. The sample lists over 30,000 clones, around 86% occurring once. This specimen was blood, taken from a patient who underwent chemoradiotherapy. These receptors were obtained from a human donor with HPV-associated anogenital cancer.

This chain connects TRBV2 to TRBJ2-7; no firm D call. This CDR3 region has 11 residues. V dropped 6 bases and J dropped 2 bases, with 5 bases sitting between them. CDR1 is SNHLY and CDR2 is FYNNEI in the germline V gene. The chain's CDR3 is CASSLAYEQYF. For the CDR3, the DNA is TGTGCCAGCAGCTTGGCCTACGAGCAGTACTTC.

This clone has a single count. This chain links TRBV6-1 with TRBJ1-6; a weak D match, TRBD1 (5 bases). Germline values: CDR1 MNHNS, CDR2 SASEGT. The V gene lost 4 bases and the J gene lost 5 bases, with 27 bases spanning the gap. The CDR3 loop spans 20 amino acids. The CDR3 DNA sequence: TGTGCCAGCAGTGCCCAAGCTCGAGGGACGTTCGTGGGAAATAATTCACCCCTCCACTTT. Its protein is CASSAQARGTFVGNNSPLHF.

This chain joins TRBV5-8 and TRBJ1-1; D uncertain. CDR1 and CDR2 (germline): SGHTS, YDEGEE. The V and J ends lost 1 base and 6 bases respectively, with 4 bases between them. This CDR3 comprises 11 residues. The CDR3 coding sequence is TGTGCCAGCAGCTTGTACTCTGAAGCTTTCTTT. It translates to CASSLYSEAFF.

The J gene is TRBJ2-7, the V gene TRBV7-9; 9 bases fit TRBD2. The trim removed 5 bases at V and 1 base at J, leaving 6 bases unmatched. The CDR3 contains 15 residues. Germline CDR1 reads SEHNR; CDR2 reads FQNEAQ (reference sequence). The DNA of the CDR3 is TGTGCCAGCAGCCGGGCGCTAGCGGGGTCCTACGAGCAGTACTTC. Its protein product is CASSRALAGSYEQYF.

This rearrangement joins TRBV15 to TRBJ2-6; D not certain. V lost 5 bases to trimming and J lost 2 bases, with 10 bases between them. CDR3 size: 15 residues. CDR1 is LNHNV, CDR2 YYDKDF, per germline (reference sequence). The CDR3 is CATSYQPPGANVLTF. The CDR3 DNA sequence: TGTGCCACCAGCTATCAGCCGCCTGGGGCCAACGTCCTGACTTTC.

The chain links TRBV28 to TRBJ1-5; the D gene is possibly TRBD1 (5 bases). V was clipped by 3 bases and J by 3 bases, with 18 bases between them. Germline assignment: CDR1 MDHEN and CDR2 SYDVKM. The CDR3 spans 17 residues. The CDR3 loop reads CASSFVEEGIYNQPQHF. The CDR3 coding sequence is TGTGCCAGCAGTTTCGTAGAAGAGGGGATATACAATCAGCCCCAGCATTTT.

The rearrangement joins TRBV7-9 to TRBJ2-3; tentatively, D is TRBD2 (5 bases). Germline CDR1 and CDR2: SEHNR and FQNEAQ (reference sequence). V was trimmed by 4 bases and J by 0 bases, leaving 8 bases between them. The CDR3 loop spans 14 amino acids. This CDR3 is CASSSGDSTDTQYF. The DNA for the CDR3 is TGTGCCAGCAGCTCCGGGGATAGCACAGATACGCAGTATTTT.

This clone has a single count. The chain combines TRBV11-2 with TRBJ2-7; no clear D gene. The germline CDR1 and CDR2 sequences are SGHAT and FQNNGV. Between the trimmed V and J ends, which lost 2 bases and 6 bases, there was a span of 5 bases. The CDR3 consists of 11 residues. The CDR3 reads CASSLSREQYF. Here the CDR3 DNA reads TGTGCCAGCAGCTTATCTCGCGAGCAGTACTTC.

The chain carries TRBV7-9 and TRBJ2-3, with D possibly TRBD2 on 6 matching bases. Germline V CDR1 and CDR2: SEHNR, FQNEAQ (reference sequence). The V end was cut by 5 bases, the J end by 2 bases, with 17 bases between. This CDR3 contains 16 residues. The CDR3 loop reads CASSPRISGDTDTQYF. The CDR3 DNA sequence: TGTGCCAGCAGCCCTAGGATTAGCGGAGACACAGATACGCAGTATTTT.

This chain joins TRBV18 and TRBJ1-3; D may be TRBD1 (5 bases). Trimming shortened V by 2 bases and J by 2 bases, and 13 bases separated the two germline ends. CDR1 is KGHSH, CDR2 LQKENI, per germline. The CDR3 has 16 amino acids. CDR3 nucleotide sequence: TGTGCCAGCTCACCAAGTGAAGTCAGGGCTGGAAACACCATATATTTT. Amino acid sequence: CASSPSEVRAGNTIYF.

The chain carries TRBV11-2 and TRBJ2-1, with TRBD1 matching over 9 bases. Trimming at V came to 5 bases and at J to 9 bases, leaving 11 bases not matched to a gene. The CDR3 extends over 15 amino acids. Germline assignment: CDR1 SGHAT and CDR2 FQNNGV. The chain's CDR3 is CASSPWGQGIGEQFF. The CDR3 DNA follows: TGTGCCAGCAGCCCGTGGGGACAGGGAATTGGTGAGCAGTTCTTC.

V is TRBV6-6 and J is TRBJ1-2; 7 positions match TRBD1. J gave up 6 bases and V 2 bases, and 12 bases lay outside the gene matches. The CDR3 covers 16 residues. The germline CDR1 and CDR2 sequences are MNHNY and SVGAGI (reference sequence). The DNA of the CDR3 is TGTGCCAGCAGTTACAATCGACTACAGGGGAGGGATGGCTACACCTTC. Encoded protein: CASSYNRLQGRDGYTF.

The chain employs TRBV28 and TRBJ1-1; 7 bases are a match to TRBD1. The CDR3 has 14 amino acids. Germline CDR1 MDHEN, CDR2 SYDVKM. Trimming took 6 bases from V and 1 from J; bases not matched to a gene: 5. This chain's CDR3 is CASSHRGPNTEAFF. The CDR3 DNA follows: TGTGCCAGCAGCCACAGGGGCCCGAACACTGAAGCTTTCTTT.

This chain links TRBV28 with TRBJ1-2; possibly TRBD1 for D (5 bases). The CDR3 covers 16 residues. Trimming stripped 6 bases from V and 8 bases from J, with 25 bases between. CDR1 and CDR2 from the germline V gene are MDHEN and SYDVKM. The CDR3 region is CASSATKGPLLQGYTF. In DNA, the CDR3 is TGTGCCAGCAGCGCTACTAAGGGGCCCCTACTCCAAGGCTACACCTTC.

The chain joins TRBV19 to TRBJ2-7; the match to TRBD1 covers 7 bases. Germline-derived CDR1 and CDR2 are LNHDA and SQIVND (reference sequence). The V gene end was trimmed by 4 bases and the J gene end by 12 bases; junction bases not matched to a gene: 6. This CDR3 comprises 11 residues. CDR3 residues: CASSTTGESYF. CDR3 bases: TGTGCCAGTAGTACCACAGGGGAGTCGTACTTC.

Concerning this clone: Different DNA sequences within this sample yield the same CDR3. The chain has TRBV10-3 and TRBJ1-1, with a possible D match to TRBD1 (6 bases). V was shortened by 6 bases and J by 4 bases, with 21 bases between the two germline ends. Germline loops: CDR1 ENHRY, CDR2 SYGVKD. The CDR3 loop spans 16 amino acids. The CDR3 DNA reads as TGTGCCATCAGGGTACGCTCTGGGGGCAGGGGCACTGAAGCTTTCTTT. This gives the protein CAIRVRSGGRGTEAFF.

The chain links TRBV15 to TRBJ1-2, with TRBD1 identical over 9 bases. Germline CDR1 and CDR2: LNHNV and YYDKDF (reference sequence). This CDR3 has 19 amino acids. The V segment lost 2 bases and the J segment 2 bases; nucleotides outside the gene matches: 15. The CDR3 nucleotides are TGTGCCACCAGCAGAACTTTAGGGGACAGGGCAACTACCAACTATGGCTACACCTTC. Protein: CATSRTLGDRATTNYGYTF.